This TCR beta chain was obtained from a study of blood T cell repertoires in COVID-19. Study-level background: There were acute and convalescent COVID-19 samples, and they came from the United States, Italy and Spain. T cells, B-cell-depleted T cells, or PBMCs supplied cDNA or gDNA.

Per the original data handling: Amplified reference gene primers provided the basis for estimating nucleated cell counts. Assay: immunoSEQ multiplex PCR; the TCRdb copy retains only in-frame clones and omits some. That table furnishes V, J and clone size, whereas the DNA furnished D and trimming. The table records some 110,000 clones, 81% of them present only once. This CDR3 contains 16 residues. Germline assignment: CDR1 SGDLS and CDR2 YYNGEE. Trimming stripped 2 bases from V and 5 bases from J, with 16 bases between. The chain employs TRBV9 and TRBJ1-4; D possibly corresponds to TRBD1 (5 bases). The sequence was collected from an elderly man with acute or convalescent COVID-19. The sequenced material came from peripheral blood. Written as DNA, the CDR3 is TGTGCCAGCAGCGTTTCGGGTGTGGGGGGGAATGAAAAACTGTTTTTT. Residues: CASSVSGVGGNEKLFF.